The subject of this entry is one T cell receptor beta chain. Its antigen is unidentified. V was pared by 7 bases and J by 6 bases, with 13 bases between. CDR1 and CDR2 (germline): LNHNV, YYDKDF (reference sequence). This CDR3 is built from 13 residues. This specimen belongs to a study of T cells after yellow fever vaccination. Study results and caveats: By day 5 rather than day 15, the secondary response had peaked, though it was weaker. Of the clonotypes, a small share occurred in both CD4 and CD8 compartments. Clones from primary vaccination mostly reappeared after the booster (less than 98% CD4, approximately 86% CD8).

The authors made TCR cDNA by 5'RACE template switching, adding a universal primer site and UMIs. TCRdb processed the 5' RACE reads anew with MiXCR; each CDR3 protein has one entry. This table has 280,000 or so distinct CDR3 sequences, 7.5% to 9.5% appearing once. The rearrangement links TRBV15 to TRBJ1-5; tentative D call: TRBD1 (5 bases). The sequence came from a man younger than 35 who received the YFV17D yellow fever vaccine. The material sequenced was CD4+ T cells sorted from PBMCs, taken 5 days after the yellow fever booster vaccination. As DNA, the CDR3 is TGTGCCACCAACCAGTGGGGGGGTCAGCCCCAGCATTTT. It specifies CATNQWGGQPQHF. The full variable domain, in which reference TRBV15 and TRBJ1-5 provide the parts outside the CDR3, is DAMVIQNPRYQVTQFGKPVTLSCSQTLNHNVMYWYQQKSSQAPKLLFHYYDKDFNNEADTPDNFQSRRPNTSFCFLDIRSPGLGDTAMYLCATNQWGGQPQHFGDGTRLSIL.